This TCR beta chain derives from a study of T cell responses to AZD1222 COVID-19 vaccine. Notes on the study in general: Increases in Spike-specific TCR breadth and depth were seen after two AZD1222 doses.

The repertoire was sequenced with immunoSEQ multiplex PCR; TCRdb's copy has only in-frame clones and lacks some. The repertoire consists of more than 80,000 clones, with approximately 90% occurring once and the leading ten covering around 28%. Remarks on this clone: What it binds is unknown.

This TCR derives from an adult who received the AZD1222 COVID-19 vaccine. Here the sequenced sample was peripheral blood, taken 28 days after the second AZD1222 dose.

For the CDR3, the DNA is TGTGCCAGCAGCTTACGTAGGCAGGGCTACGAGCAGTACTTC. This codes for CASSLRRQGYEQYF. The chain combines TRBV7-8 with TRBJ2-7; maybe TRBD1 (5 bases). V lost 2 bases to trimming and J lost 3 bases, with 11 bases between them. The germline V gene has CDR1 SGHVS and CDR2 FQNEAQ. The CDR3 is 14 residues long. Looking up the rest from reference TRBV7-8 and TRBJ2-7 gives the full variable domain: GAGVSQSPRYKVAKRGQDVALRCDPISGHVSLFWYQQALGQGPEFLTYFQNEAQLDKSGLPSDRFFAERPEGSVSTLKIQRTQQEDSAVYLCASSLRRQGYEQYFGPGTRLTVT.